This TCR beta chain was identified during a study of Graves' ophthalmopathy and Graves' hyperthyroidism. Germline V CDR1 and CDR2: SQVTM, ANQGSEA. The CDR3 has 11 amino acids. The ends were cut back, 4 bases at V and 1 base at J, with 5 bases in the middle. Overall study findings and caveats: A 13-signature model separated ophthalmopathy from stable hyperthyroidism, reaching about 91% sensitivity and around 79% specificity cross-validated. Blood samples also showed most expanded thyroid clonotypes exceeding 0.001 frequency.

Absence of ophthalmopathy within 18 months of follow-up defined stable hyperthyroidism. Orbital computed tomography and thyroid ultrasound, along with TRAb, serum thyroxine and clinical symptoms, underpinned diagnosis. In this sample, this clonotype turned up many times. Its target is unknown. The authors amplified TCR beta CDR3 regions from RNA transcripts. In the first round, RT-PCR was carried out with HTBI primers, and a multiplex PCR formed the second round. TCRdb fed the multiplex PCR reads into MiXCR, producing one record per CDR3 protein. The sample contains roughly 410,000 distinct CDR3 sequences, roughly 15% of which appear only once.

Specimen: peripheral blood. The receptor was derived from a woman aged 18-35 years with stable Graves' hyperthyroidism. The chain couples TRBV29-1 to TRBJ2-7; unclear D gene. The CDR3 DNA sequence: TGCAGCGTTGTAAGATCCTACGAGCAGTACTTC. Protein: CSVVRSYEQYF.